The 20 T cell receptor beta chains given below trace back to one sample, sequenced in a study of blood T cell repertoires in COVID-19. Profiled with immunoSEQ multiplex PCR; TCRdb holds only in-frame clones, not every one. This sample has about 150,000 clones, with 75% to 90% found just once. The sample was peripheral blood. The origin of the receptors is an older man with acute or convalescent COVID-19.

J is TRBJ2-3 and V is TRBV5-1, with 10 bases lining up with TRBD2. V shed 3 bases, J shed 1 base, and the junction held 5 bases outside the gene matches. The CDR3 loop spans 16 amino acids. The V gene's germline CDR1 is SGHRS and CDR2 YFSETQ. The CDR3 protein is CASSSLLAGGTDTQYF. The CDR3 nucleotides read TGCGCCAGCAGCTCCCTCCTAGCGGGGGGCACAGATACGCAGTATTTT.

The chain is built from TRBV9 and TRBJ2-5; D is ambiguous. V lost 0 bases and J lost 2, with 11 bases in between. CDR1 and CDR2 from the germline V gene are SGDLS and YYNGEE. CDR3 length: 15 amino acids. CDR3 residues: CASSVGVAVQETQYF. CDR3 in DNA: TGTGCCAGCAGCGTAGGGGTAGCAGTTCAAGAGACCCAGTACTTC. Looking up the rest from reference TRBV9 and TRBJ2-5 gives the full variable domain: DSGVTQTPKHLITATGQRVTLRCSPRSGDLSVYWYQQSLDQGLQFLIQYYNGEERAKGNILERFSAQQFPDLHSELNLSSLELGDSALYFCASSVGVAVQETQYFGPGTRLLVL.

J is TRBJ2-2 and V is TRBV19; 7 bases are shared with TRBD1. The germline gives CDR1 LNHDA, CDR2 SQIVND (reference sequence). The CDR3 has 15 amino acids. Trimming cost V 5 bases and J 0 bases; bases outside gene matches: 3. The CDR3 sequence is CASSVGQANTGELFF. The CDR3 nucleotides are TGTGCCAGTAGTGTAGGACAGGCGAACACCGGGGAGCTGTTTTTT. The whole variable domain, filled in from reference TRBV19 and TRBJ2-2, reads DGGITQSPKYLFRKEGQNVTLSCEQNLNHDAMYWYRQDPGQGLRLIYYSQIVNDFQKGDIAEGYSVSREKKESFPLTVTSAQKNPTAFYLCASSVGQANTGELFFGEGSRLTVL.

CDR3 coding DNA: TGTGCCAGTACCCTAACGTGGGAGAACTATGGCTACACCTTC. Translated, it gives CASTLTWENYGYTF. The chain is built from TRBV19 and TRBJ1-2, with D uncertain. Trimming pared 7 bases from V and 2 bases from J, leaving 14 bases between. The germline V gene encodes CDR1 LNHDA and CDR2 SQIVND (reference sequence). This CDR3 has 14 residues.

The chain employs TRBV6-5 and TRBJ1-1; 8 bases are shared with TRBD1. The CDR3 consists of 14 residues. V trimming: 6 bases; J trimming: 0 bases; junction bases outside the gene matches: 3. Germline CDR1 reads MNHEY; CDR2 reads SVGAGI. DNA of the CDR3: TGTGCCAGCAGAAACAGGGGGGTGAACACTGAAGCTTTCTTT. Translation gives CASRNRGVNTEAFF.

The rearrangement links TRBV25-1 to TRBJ2-5; 9 nucleotides align to TRBD1. CDR1 is MGHDK, CDR2 SYGVNS, per germline. The CDR3 extends over 15 amino acids. After removal of 5 bases from V and 5 bases from J, the junction contained 9 bases not matched to a gene. The CDR3, as DNA: TGTGCCAGCAGTCGTACAGGACAGGGGTATGAGACCCAGTACTTC. Amino acid sequence: CASSRTGQGYETQYF.

The chain combines TRBV5-8 with TRBJ1-3; possibly TRBD1 for D (6 bases). The CDR3 covers 15 residues. V was cut by 4 bases and J by 4 bases, with 15 bases left in between. Germline V CDR1 and CDR2: SGHTS, YDEGEE. The CDR3 region has the DNA TGTGCCAGCAGCCAAACAGGGACGTTGGGAAACACCATATATTTT. It encodes CASSQTGTLGNTIYF.

A few counts support this clone. The V and J genes are TRBV3-1 (or the pseudogene TRBV3-2) and TRBJ1-6; TRBD1 is a possible D gene (6 bases). Trimming took 1 base from V and 10 from J, leaving 14 bases between them. Germline V gene lookup returns CDR1 LGHDT and CDR2 YNNKEL (reference sequence). The CDR3 has 15 residues. In nucleotides, the CDR3 is TGTGCCAGCAGCCAAGCCCAGGGGCTAGGGTCACCCCTCCACTTT. Residues: CASSQAQGLGSPLHF.

The rearrangement uses TRBV2 and TRBJ1-6; 7 nucleotides match TRBD1. In germline, CDR1 is SNHLY, CDR2 FYNNEI. The CDR3 runs 14 residues. The junction had 4 bases not matched to a gene; V was cut back by 1 base and J by 10 bases. CDR3 sequence: CASSEGDRGSPLHF. In DNA form, the CDR3 reads TGTGCCAGCAGTGAAGGGGACAGAGGATCACCCCTCCACTTT.

The chain uses TRBV2 and TRBJ1-6, with TRBD1 matching 9 bases. Unmatched junction bases numbered 9, after V lost 6 bases and J lost 6 bases. Germline V gives CDR1 SNHLY, CDR2 FYNNEI. The CDR3 extends over 16 amino acids. In nucleotides, the CDR3 is TGTGCCAGCAGAGGGACAGGGACTTTGGGTAATTCACCCCTCCACTTT. This gives the protein CASRGTGTLGNSPLHF. Full variable domain (remainder filled in from reference TRBV2 and TRBJ1-6): EPEVTQTPSHQVTQMGQEVILRCVPISNHLYFYWYRQILGQKVEFLVSFYNNEISEKSEIFDDQFSVERPDGSNFTLKIRSTKLEDSAMYFCASRGTGTLGNSPLHFGNGTRLTVT.

This chain joins TRBV5-1 and TRBJ2-5; TRBD2 is a possible D gene (6 bases). This CDR3 comprises 15 residues. CDR1 is SGHRS, CDR2 YFSETQ, per germline. The V and J ends lost 4 bases and 2 bases respectively, with 15 bases between them. The CDR3 DNA reads as TGCGCCAGCAGCGCCGGACCCGGGACTCAAGAGACCCAGTACTTC. Encoded protein: CASSAGPGTQETQYF.

A few counts support this clone. This rearrangement joins TRBV5-4 to TRBJ2-7, with D possibly TRBD1 on 5 matching bases. V gave up 5 bases and J gave up 1 base, with 7 bases separating them. The CDR3 has 12 residues. Germline CDR1 SGHNT, CDR2 YYREEE (reference sequence). The DNA for the CDR3 is TGTGCCAGCAGAGGGGATTCCTACGAGCAGTACTTC. This translates into CASRGDSYEQYF. The full variable domain, rest sourced from reference TRBV5-4 and TRBJ2-7, is ETGVTQSPTHLIKTRGQQVTLRCSSQSGHNTVSWYQQALGQGPQFIFQYYREEENGRGNFPPRFSGLQFPNYSSELNVNALELDDSALYLCASRGDSYEQYFGPGTRLTVT.

The rearrangement uses TRBV18 and TRBJ2-1; 13 positions match TRBD2. This CDR3 region has 16 residues. CDR1 and CDR2 from the germline V gene are KGHSH and LQKENI. V lost 6 bases and J lost 7; bases outside the gene matches: 9. The CDR3 sequence is CASSPGLAGVSNEQFF. The CDR3, as DNA: TGTGCCAGCTCGCCCGGACTAGCGGGAGTGTCGAATGAGCAGTTCTTC.

This chain connects TRBV11-3 to TRBJ2-1; a weak D match, TRBD2 (5 bases). The CDR3 length is 15 residues. Germline CDR1 is SGHNT and CDR2 is YENEEA. The ends were cut back, 5 bases at V and 0 bases at J, with 11 bases in the middle. The CDR3 is CASSREGSSYNEQFF. Here the CDR3 DNA reads TGTGCCAGCAGCCGCGAGGGAAGCTCCTACAATGAGCAGTTCTTC.

V gene TRBV15 combines with J gene TRBJ2-3; possible D gene TRBD1, 5 bases. V was cut by 0 bases and J by 3 bases, with 10 bases left in between. The CDR3 has 15 amino acids. Germline V gene data show CDR1 as LNHNV and CDR2 as YYDKDF (reference sequence). This CDR3 is CATSREGRVTDTQYF. CDR3 nucleotides: TGTGCCACCAGCAGAGAAGGCAGGGTTACAGATACGCAGTATTTT.

This chain uses TRBV7-9 with TRBJ1-6; D might be TRBD1 (5 bases). CDR3 length equals 15 residues. CDR1 and CDR2 from the germline V gene are SEHNR and FQNEAQ (reference sequence). V lost 1 base to trimming and J lost 9 bases, with 13 bases between them. CDR3 sequence reads: CASSLEVGGTSPLHF. As DNA, the CDR3 is TGTGCCAGCAGCTTAGAAGTGGGAGGGACTTCACCCCTCCACTTT.

The rearrangement joins TRBV3-1 (or the pseudogene TRBV3-2) to TRBJ2-7; tentative D call: TRBD2 (5 bases). Germline V gene sequence: CDR1 LGHDT, CDR2 YNNKEL (reference sequence). The CDR3 contains 15 residues. The V gene lost 1 base and the J gene lost 3 bases, with 13 bases spanning the gap. CDR3 DNA sequence: TGTGCCAGCAGCCAAGTGGCTCGGGGTTACTACGAGCAGTACTTC. It translates to CASSQVARGYYEQYF.

J is TRBJ1-2 and V is TRBV19; 12 nucleotides agree with TRBD1. There are 15 residues in the CDR3. With V trimmed by 5 bases and J by 8 bases, 9 bases remained unmatched. From germline, CDR1 is LNHDA and CDR2 SQIVND (reference sequence). The CDR3 bases are TGTGCCAGTAGTGAATCCGGGACAGGGGGCCGGGGCTACACCTTC. Translated, it gives CASSESGTGGRGYTF.

This chain connects TRBV18 to TRBJ1-1, with D possibly TRBD1 on 6 matching bases. CDR1 and CDR2 from the germline V gene are KGHSH and LQKENI. The CDR3 has 15 amino acids. V was clipped by 0 bases and J by 4 bases, with 12 bases between them. Here the CDR3 DNA reads TGTGCCAGCTCACCACCCCAGGGGATGGGCACTGAAGCTTTCTTT. Protein: CASSPPQGMGTEAFF.

This sequence joins TRBV5-1 and TRBJ2-2, with D possibly being TRBD1 (5 bases). V lost 3 bases and J lost 4, with 7 bases in between. Germline values: CDR1 SGHRS, CDR2 YFSETQ. The CDR3 consists of 13 residues. CDR3 sequence (DNA): TGCGCCAGCAGCTCGACAGTCACCGGGGAGCTGTTTTTT. Amino acids: CASSSTVTGELFF.